These T cell receptor beta chains were read from a single sample in a study of blood T cell repertoires in COVID-19. The table came from immunoSEQ multiplex PCR; TCRdb's copy has only in-frame clones and leaves some out. The sample holds 300,000 to 400,000 clones; 88% are singletons and the top ten take 6% to 8%. The specimen sequenced was peripheral blood. These receptors came from a woman aged 70-85 years with COVID-19, enrolled during active disease. The CDR3 runs from the conserved cysteine through the conserved F or W. Fields, in order: clone size, J gene, D gene, V gene, CDR3 protein, CDR3 DNA. D genes are given only for firm matches. Clone size is shown for a subset of rows, as once, few, many or a class of expanded clone.

few	TRBJ2-5	TRBD1	TRBV7-9	CASSPDRATQETQYF	TGTGCCAGCAGCCCAGACAGGGCTACCCAAGAGACCCAGTACTTC
NA	TRBJ2-1	NA	TRBV7-9	CASSLDYEQFF	TGTGCCAGCAGCTTAGACTATGAGCAGTTCTTC
NA	TRBJ1-1	TRBD1	TRBV7-9	CASSLYPRTGVKEAFF	TGTGCCAGCAGCTTATACCCTAGGACAGGGGTTAAGGAAGCTTTCTTT
few	TRBJ2-7	TRBD1	TRBV9	CASSAGTGGTYEQYF	TGTGCCAGCAGCGCAGGGACAGGGGGCACCTACGAGCAGTACTTC
NA	TRBJ2-7	NA	TRBV30	CAWRIGDGGQYF	TGTGCCTGGAGAATCGGTGACGGAGGGCAGTACTTC
once	TRBJ2-5	TRBD2	TRBV18	CASSPKLAGDQETQYF	TGTGCCAGCTCACCCAAACTAGCGGGGGACCAAGAGACCCAGTACTTC
NA	TRBJ1-6	TRBD1	TRBV5-6	CASSFTGAGDSPLHF	TGTGCCAGCAGCTTTACAGGGGCTGGAGATTCACCCCTCCACTTT
NA	TRBJ1-1	NA	TRBV21-1	CATGEAFF	TGTGCGACAGGGGAAGCTTTCTTT
NA	TRBJ1-5	NA	TRBV2	CASSERSKESNQPQHF	TGTGCCAGCAGTGAACGGTCGAAAGAGAGCAATCAGCCCCAGCATTTT
NA	TRBJ1-5	NA	TRBV12-3/TRBV12-4	CASSFLRNQPQHF	TGTGCCAGCAGTTTCCTGAGAAATCAGCCCCAGCATTTT
NA	TRBJ1-3	NA	TRBV19	CASRRQIFSGNTIYF	TGTGCCAGTAGGCGACAAATTTTCTCTGGAAACACCATATATTTT
NA	TRBJ1-5	NA	TRBV21-1	CASSKRWTTSNQPQHF	TGTGCCAGCAGCAAACGTTGGACAACTAGCAATCAGCCCCAGCATTTT
NA	TRBJ1-1	NA	TRBV25-1	CASIDRLNTEAFF	TGTGCCAGCATCGACAGACTGAACACTGAAGCTTTCTTT
NA	TRBJ1-2	TRBD1	TRBV7-9	CASSIQGTYGYTF	TGTGCCAGCAGCATACAGGGGACCTATGGCTACACCTTC
NA	TRBJ2-5	TRBD2	TRBV6-6	CASSLGTSGKETQYF	TGTGCCAGCAGTTTAGGGACTAGCGGTAAAGAGACCCAGTACTTC
NA	TRBJ1-6	NA	TRBV6-5	CASSSNSNSPLHF	TGTGCCAGCAGTTCAAACAGTAATTCACCCCTCCACTTT
NA	TRBJ2-5	TRBD2	TRBV19	CASSMTHASGGTQETQYF	TGTGCCAGTAGTATGACGCACGCCAGCGGGGGGACCCAAGAGACCCAGTACTTC
NA	TRBJ1-5	NA	TRBV3-1/TRBV3-2	CASSQGVPGAQPQHF	TGTGCCAGCAGCCAAGGCGTCCCAGGGGCTCAGCCCCAGCATTTT
NA	TRBJ1-2	NA	TRBV3-1/TRBV3-2	CASSQDSRVDGYTF	TGTGCCAGCAGCCAAGATTCCAGGGTCGATGGCTACACCTTC
NA	TRBJ1-2	NA	TRBV5-6	CASSLTGYGYTF	TGTGCCAGCAGCTTGACAGGGTATGGCTACACCTTC
NA	TRBJ1-1	NA	TRBV28	CASSILGHAEAFF	TGTGCCAGCAGTATTCTAGGACACGCTGAAGCTTTCTTT
NA	TRBJ1-1	NA	TRBV6-5	CASSNIWNTEAFF	TGTGCCAGCAGCAACATTTGGAACACTGAAGCTTTCTTT
NA	TRBJ1-2	NA	TRBV28	CASTPGPGRVIYGYTF	TGTGCCAGCACCCCAGGTCCGGGCAGGGTGATTTATGGCTACACCTTC